The entry below describes one T cell receptor beta chain. Its antigen is unknown. TCRdb re-called the 5' RACE reads through MiXCR, storing one row per CDR3 protein. The repertoire holds tens of thousands of distinct CDR3 sequences, with about 14% as singletons. The record originates from a study of early T cells in non-severe SARS-CoV-2 infection. Overall study: Chains were not paired, and sequencing was done on bulk RNA from unsorted whole blood. Study-wide results and caveats: The matching step, a VDJdb search, favored anti-spike CD8 responses and missed private and CD4 specificities.

Deletions cut 2 bases from V and 5 bases from J, with 10 bases between. The CDR3 length is 14 residues. From germline, CDR1 is MNHEY and CDR2 SMNVEV (reference sequence). This receptor was obtained from an adult who was a healthcare worker with PCR-confirmed SARS-CoV-2 infection or an uninfected control (not recorded which). The rearrangement uses TRBV27 and TRBJ2-1, with D unclear. The sequenced material came from whole blood. The CDR3 DNA sequence: TGTGCCAGCAGTTTACACGGTGGTAACAATGAGCAGTTCTTC. Translating it yields CASSLHGGNNEQFF.